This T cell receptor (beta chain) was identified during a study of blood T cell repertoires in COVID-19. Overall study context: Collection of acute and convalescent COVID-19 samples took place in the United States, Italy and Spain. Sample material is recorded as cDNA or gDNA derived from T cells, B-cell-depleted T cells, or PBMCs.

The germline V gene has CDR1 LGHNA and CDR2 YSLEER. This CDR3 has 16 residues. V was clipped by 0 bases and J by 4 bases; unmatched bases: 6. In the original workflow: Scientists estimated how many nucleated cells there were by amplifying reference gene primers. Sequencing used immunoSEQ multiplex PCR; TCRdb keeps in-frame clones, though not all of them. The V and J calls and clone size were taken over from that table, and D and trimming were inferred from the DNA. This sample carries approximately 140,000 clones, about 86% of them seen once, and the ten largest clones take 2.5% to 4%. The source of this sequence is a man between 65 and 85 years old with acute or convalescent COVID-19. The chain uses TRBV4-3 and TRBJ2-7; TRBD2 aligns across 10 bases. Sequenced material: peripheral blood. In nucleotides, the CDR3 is TGCGCCAGCAGCCAAGATGAGGCTAGCGGGAGTTACGAGCAGTACTTC. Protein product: CASSQDEASGSYEQYF.